This T cell receptor beta chain was profiled in a study of post-analysis software for immune sequencing data (dated by TCRdb to about 2015). Regarding the complete study: The recorded disease courses included relapsing-remitting, secondary progressive and progressive-relapsing multiple sclerosis, and some patients had no subtype annotation. A subset of samples was prepared in parallel using single-end sample barcoding, then pooled and co-amplified after Illumina adapter ligation. The patient repertoires were compared against approximately eleven previously published healthy control repertoires obtained from donors aged roughly 6 to 28 years.

A note on this clonotype: This clone's antigen is unknown. No much larger clone exists at a distance of one base, and base qualities are not known.

Here is what the overall study found, with its caveats: Four to six TRBV segments, including TRBV5-6, TRBV5-1 and TRBV20-1, were significantly more frequent in patients than controls. Compared with controls, multiple sclerosis patients had significantly lower normalized Chao1 diversity, a finding suggesting substantial peripheral T-cell clonal expansion. When samples were clustered directly using the F measure, samples prepared in the same batch co-clustered strongly, which prompted a batch-effect correction. The control group was slightly older than the multiple sclerosis patient group.

To demonstrate the VDJtools post-analysis software, the study profiled TCR beta repertoires from the peripheral blood of 10 to 15 young patients with multiple sclerosis. Multiple sclerosis patients were children and adolescents aged roughly 6 to 17 years. V loses 5 bases, J loses 9 bases, and the germline ends lie 11 bases apart. The CDR3 contains 12 residues, cysteine and phenylalanine counted. CDR3 DNA is the only sequence kept; it has 36 bases, read in frame from the first base. Via the germline V gene (reference sequence), CDR1 is SEHNR and CDR2 FQNEAQ. To prepare the library, PCR was applied. This sample was sequenced with an Illumina HiSeq 2500. To reduce PCR and sequencing biases, unique molecular identifiers were incorporated into the TCR beta cDNA libraries. Some 500,000 cDNA molecules were obtained per 1 to 10 million input T cells, so each molecule approximated one T cell. The patient libraries were prepared and sequenced with the same protocol used for the earlier healthy control dataset. Samples belonging to the same batch were prepared together, multiplexed and sequenced on a shared HiSeq lane. The published analysis was carried out like this. Raw barcoded reads were processed with MIGEC, and single-read molecular identifier groups were discarded before consensus assembly and CDR3 extraction. VDJtools was used for post-analysis of the clonotype tables, and diversity was normalized by down-sampling every dataset to the size of the smallest sample. Repertoire overlap clustering matched CDR3 amino acid but not nucleotide sequences to correct batch-related cross-sample contamination. The public reads were reanalyzed by TCRdb: fastp trimming at Q25, MiXCR alignment, in-frame beta chains only. Under each unique CDR3 protein, matching rows form one entry showing the most common genes and DNA. The V and J calls were determined by TCRdb, not by the authors. The sample table holds about 770,000 distinct CDR3 sequences, of which 46% were seen once. The ten largest clonotypes hold roughly 4.9% of the sample.

The sample comprised blood. The rearranged chain carries TRBV7-9 and TRBJ2-1; there is no confident call for the D gene. The clonotype comes from a girl aged 10-17 years with multiple sclerosis. The nucleotide sequence reads TGTGCCAGCAGCCATCTAGTGATTGAGCAGTTCTTC. This translates into CASSHLVIEQFF. Supplemented by the reference TRBV7-9 and TRBJ2-1 proteins around the CDR3, the complete variable domain is DTGVSQNPRHKITKRGQNVTFRCDPISEHNRLYWYRQTLGQGPEFLTYFQNEAQLEKSRLLSDRFSAERPKGSFSTLEIQRTEQGDSAMYLCASSHLVIEQFFGPGTRLTVL.